The clone carrying this T cell receptor beta chain occurred many times. Its antigen is still unknown. The read halts 3 residues ahead of the CDR3 end, with the missing end drawn from the germline J gene. This entry comes from a study of T cell clonality in common variable immunodeficiency. Findings and limits, study-wide: In common variable immunodeficiency, TCR beta chains reportedly carried fewer deletions and N-nucleotide insertions.

Generated by immunoSEQ multiplex PCR, the TCRdb table keeps only in-frame clones and is missing some. The profile covers approximately 28,000 clones, none occurring a single time. The CDR3 sequence is 14 residues long. The ends were cut back, 5 bases at V and 7 bases at J, with 14 bases in the middle. The germline gives CDR1 SGHTA, CDR2 FQGNSA. The receptor comes from a human donor with common variable immunodeficiency. The chain joins TRBV7-2 to TRBJ1-4; D ambiguous. The sample taken for sequencing was peripheral blood mononuclear cells. Partial CDR3 DNA: TGTGCCAGCAGCCCAGCAACCCGGGGTGAAAAA. The encoded protein is CASSPATRGEK. The full CDR3 protein is CASSPATRGEKLFF.